Below are 16 T cell receptor beta chains sequenced from a single sample in a study of T cell responses to AZD1222 COVID-19 vaccine. Profiled with immunoSEQ multiplex PCR; TCRdb holds only in-frame clones, not every one. The sample has 130,000 or so clones, 93% seen once. This specimen consisted of peripheral blood, obtained on day 0 of AZD1222 vaccination. These receptors were taken from an adult in good health.

V usage is TRBV9 and J usage is TRBJ1-5; weak D call: TRBD1 (6 bases). The CDR3 totals 15 residues. The germline CDR1 and CDR2 sequences are SGDLS and YYNGEE. Trimming removed 0 bases at V and 6 bases at J, with 13 bases between. The CDR3 region has the DNA TGTGCCAGCAGCGTAGGGGGGGCTTTAGGTCAGCCCCAGCATTTT. Amino acids: CASSVGGALGQPQHF. The whole variable domain, filled in from reference TRBV9 and TRBJ1-5, reads DSGVTQTPKHLITATGQRVTLRCSPRSGDLSVYWYQQSLDQGLQFLIQYYNGEERAKGNILERFSAQQFPDLHSELNLSSLELGDSALYFCASSVGGALGQPQHFGDGTRLSIL.

The CDR3 nucleotides read TGTGCCAGCTCACCACAGAGTATCTATGGCTACACCTTC. This sequence encodes CASSPQSIYGYTF. The chain links TRBV18 to TRBJ1-2; no reliable D call. Germline V gene lookup returns CDR1 KGHSH and CDR2 LQKENI. The CDR3 spans 13 residues. Trimming removed 1 base at V and 4 bases at J, with 7 bases between.

About this clone itself: Other nucleotide sequences from this sample produce the same CDR3. The CDR3 region has the DNA TGTGCCAGCTCACCGGGACAGAACACTGAAGCTTTCTTT. Encoded protein: CASSPGQNTEAFF. This sequence joins TRBV18 and TRBJ1-1; tentative D call: TRBD1 (6 bases). V lost 3 bases and J 1 base, leaving 6 bases between the germline ends. This CDR3 region has 13 residues. Germline CDR1 is KGHSH and CDR2 is LQKENI.

The V and J genes are TRBV2 and TRBJ2-1, with 7 bases aligning to TRBD2. The V gene end was trimmed by 2 bases and the J gene end by 2 bases; junction bases not matched to a gene: 6. CDR3 length: 16 residues. Germline CDR1 reads SNHLY; CDR2 reads FYNNEI. The CDR3 region has the DNA TGTGCCAGCAGTGAAAGCGGGCTAGCGGCCTACAATGAGCAGTTCTTC. As protein: CASSESGLAAYNEQFF.

The chain links TRBV4-2 to TRBJ1-6, with D perhaps matching TRBD1 (6 bases). Deletions cut 1 base from V and 10 bases from J, with 14 bases between. Germline assignment: CDR1 LGHNA and CDR2 YNFKEQ. CDR3 length: 15 residues. The CDR3 here is CASSQVRGNGSPLHF. The CDR3, as DNA: TGTGCCAGCAGCCAAGTGAGGGGGAATGGGTCACCCCTCCACTTT.

This chain joins TRBV3-1 (or the pseudogene TRBV3-2) and TRBJ1-5; 9 positions agree with TRBD1. The germline V gene has CDR1 LGHDT and CDR2 YNNKEL (reference sequence). J lost 6 bases, V lost 1 base, and 10 bases had no gene match. This CDR3 has 17 amino acids. This chain's CDR3 is CASSQGAGQGTGQPQHF. DNA for the CDR3: TGTGCCAGCAGCCAAGGGGCGGGACAGGGAACTGGTCAGCCCCAGCATTTT.

The CDR3 spells CASSEGAASTDTQYF. CDR3 DNA: TGTGCCAGCAGTGAAGGGGCCGCTAGCACAGATACGCAGTATTTT. The gene calls are TRBV2 and TRBJ2-3; no firm D call. In germline, CDR1 is SNHLY, CDR2 FYNNEI. This CDR3 comprises 15 residues. Trimming cost V 1 base and J 0 bases, with 8 bases left between them.

This clone has just a few counts. The gene calls are TRBV7-2 and TRBJ1-1; D gene ambiguous. Trimming took 6 bases from V and 4 from J, leaving 12 bases between them. This CDR3 is 13 amino acids long. CDR1 is SGHTA, CDR2 FQGNSA, per germline. The CDR3 DNA is TGTGCCAGCAGTTCCGGACTGAGCACTGAAGCTTTCTTT. It codes for CASSSGLSTEAFF.

The chain's CDR3 is CASSFRDLYGYTF. The CDR3 nucleotides read TGCGCCAGCAGCTTCCGGGACCTTTATGGCTACACCTTC. The chain couples TRBV5-1 to TRBJ1-2, with D possibly TRBD1 on 5 matching bases. V was shortened by 2 bases and J by 5 bases, with 10 bases between the two germline ends. This CDR3 has 13 amino acids. The germline CDR1 and CDR2 sequences are SGHRS and YFSETQ. The whole variable domain, filled in from reference TRBV5-1 and TRBJ1-2, reads KAGVTQTPRYLIKTRGQQVTLSCSPISGHRSVSWYQQTPGQGLQFLFEYFSETQRNKGNFPGRFSGRQFSNSRSEMNVSTLELGDSALYLCASSFRDLYGYTFGSGTRLTVV.

The chain joins TRBV6-5 to TRBJ2-3; tentatively, D is TRBD1 (5 bases). The CDR3 sequence is 14 residues long. The V end was cut by 4 bases, the J end by 2 bases, with 10 bases between. The germline V gene encodes CDR1 MNHEY and CDR2 SVGAGI. The CDR3 DNA sequence: TGTGCCAGCAGTTCTGGGGCCCCCACAGATACGCAGTATTTT. The encoded protein is CASSSGAPTDTQYF.

At least ten counts were recorded for this clone. J is TRBJ2-3 and V is TRBV3-1 (or the pseudogene TRBV3-2); 10 nucleotides line up with TRBD2. CDR1 and CDR2 (germline): LGHDT, YNNKEL (reference sequence). This CDR3 contains 16 residues. V was clipped by 3 bases and J by 3 bases; unmatched bases: 6. CDR3 DNA: TGTGCCAGCAGCCACCGAGCGGGGGGGCTGACAGATACGCAGTATTTT. Encoded protein: CASSHRAGGLTDTQYF.

The CDR3 DNA sequence: TGTGCCAGCAGTATATTACCGCCGAACACTGAAGCTTTCTTT. Amino acids: CASSILPPNTEAFF. The rearrangement joins TRBV6-2 or TRBV6-3 to TRBJ1-1; D remains unclear. From germline, CDR1 is MNHEY and CDR2 SVGEGT. The CDR3 runs 14 residues. Trimming removed 5 bases at V and 1 base at J, with 11 bases between.

The V gene is TRBV3-1 (or the pseudogene TRBV3-2), the J gene TRBJ1-4; D is uncertain. CDR1 is LGHDT and CDR2 is YNNKEL in the germline V gene (reference sequence). The CDR3 sequence is 12 residues long. V was trimmed by 1 base and J by 8 bases, leaving 5 bases between them. Here the CDR3 DNA reads TGTGCCAGCAGCCAAGTTGGGGAAAAACTGTTTTTT. It specifies CASSQVGEKLFF.

The V call is TRBV6-5, the J call TRBJ1-5; D may be TRBD1 (5 bases). The CDR3 has 14 amino acids. V was trimmed by 4 bases and J by 3 bases, leaving 10 bases between them. CDR1 and CDR2 (germline): MNHEY, SVGAGI. CDR3 region: CASSFRQYNQPQHF. The DNA for the CDR3 is TGTGCCAGCAGTTTTAGACAGTACAATCAGCCCCAGCATTTT.

This sequence joins TRBV9 and TRBJ1-5; 9 nucleotides agree with TRBD1. Germline values: CDR1 SGDLS, CDR2 YYNGEE. The CDR3 is made up of 14 amino acids. The trim removed 5 bases at V and 1 base at J, leaving 1 base unmatched. In DNA form, the CDR3 reads TGTGCCAGCAGTGGACAGGGGAGCAATCAGCCCCAGCATTTT. Residues: CASSGQGSNQPQHF.

The V call is TRBV9, the J call TRBJ1-6; D call uncertain. CDR1 and CDR2 from the germline V gene are SGDLS and YYNGEE. The CDR3 runs to 14 residues. V dropped 4 bases and J dropped 7 bases, with 12 bases sitting between them. CDR3 in amino acids: CASSTQGPNSPLHF. CDR3 bases: TGTGCCAGCAGCACCCAAGGACCAAATTCACCCCTCCACTTT.